A single sample is the source of the 25 T cell receptor beta chains below, sequenced in a study of T cell repertoires in cytomegalovirus infection. TCRdb passed the reads through MiXCR, listing each CDR3 protein once. The sample yields around 450,000 distinct CDR3 sequences, 25% to 40% seen once. Sequences were obtained from PBMCs. Receptors were obtained from a human donor in good health (CMV status not recorded). Some clones in this sample may be carry-over from other donors' samples.

This clonotype was seen more than once but under ten times. This chain links TRBV2 with TRBJ1-1; a weak D match, TRBD1 (5 bases). The length of the CDR3 is 14 residues. CDR1 and CDR2 (germline): SNHLY, FYNNEI. The germline V and J ends were trimmed by 4 bases and 1 base, with 10 bases remaining between them. This CDR3 reads CASSAVGGNTEAFF. As DNA, the CDR3 is TGTGCCAGCAGTGCCGTCGGGGGGAACACTGAAGCTTTCTTT.

In this sample, this clonotype turned up a few times. This chain joins TRBV5-6 and TRBJ1-2, with a tentative D call TRBD1 (6 bases). CDR1 SGHDT and CDR2 YYEEEE come from the germline V gene. The ends were cut back, 5 bases at V and 4 bases at J, with 15 bases in the middle. CDR3 length: 14 residues. CDR3 sequence: CASSRGQSLYGYTF. In DNA, the CDR3 is TGTGCCAGCAGTCGCGGACAGTCACTCTATGGCTACACCTTC.

This clonotype was detected many times. The chain's CDR3 is CASTSRLAGGIDTQYF. The CDR3 DNA reads TGTGCCAGTACCAGTAGACTAGCGGGGGGCATCGATACGCAGTATTTT. V gene TRBV19 combines with J gene TRBJ2-3; 13 bases line up with TRBD2. J was trimmed by 6 bases and V by 7 bases; bases with no gene match: 10. Germline lookup yields CDR1 LNHDA and CDR2 SQIVND (reference sequence). This CDR3 comprises 16 residues.

This clonotype was counted a few times. The rearrangement links TRBV7-6 to TRBJ2-6; D gene unclear. The germline V gene has CDR1 SGHVS and CDR2 FNYEAQ. This CDR3 spans 10 amino acids. Between the trimmed V and J ends, which lost 8 bases and 4 bases, there was a span of 0 bases. CDR3 in DNA: TGTGCCAGCGGGGCCAACGTCCTGACTTTC. Translation gives CASGANVLTF.

CDR3 nucleotides: TGCGCCAGCAGCCAAGGGTTTAGGGGCGTGGACGAGCAGTACTTC. It encodes CASSQGFRGVDEQYF. V gene TRBV4-1 combines with J gene TRBJ2-7, with D maybe TRBD1 (5 bases). The CDR3 length is 15 residues. V was clipped by 1 base and J by 5 bases, with 15 bases between them. CDR1 and CDR2 (germline): MGHRA, YSYEKL.

This clonotype was seen many times. The V gene is TRBV7-6, the J gene TRBJ2-5; D assignment may be TRBD1 or TRBD2 (5 bases each). The germline gives CDR1 SGHVS, CDR2 FNYEAQ. The V end lost 4 bases, the J end lost 2 bases, and 17 bases lay between the germline ends. This CDR3 has 16 residues. Written as DNA, the CDR3 is TGTGCCAGCAGCTCAGTGTCCGGGACGGCTCAAGAGACCCAGTACTTC. This encodes CASSSVSGTAQETQYF.

The rearrangement joins TRBV6-2 or TRBV6-3 to TRBJ2-5; D is ambiguous. From germline, CDR1 is MNHEY and CDR2 SVGEGT. Trimming cost V 7 bases and J 0 bases, with 12 bases left between them. The CDR3 extends over 14 amino acids. CDR3 sequence (DNA): TGTGCCAGCATCCTGGCCCCTTACCAAGAGACCCAGTACTTC. Encoded protein: CASILAPYQETQYF.

A few counts support this clonotype. The V gene is TRBV12-3 or TRBV12-4, the J gene TRBJ1-6, with 8 bases fitting TRBD1. CDR3 length equals 17 residues. The V segment lost 6 bases and the J segment 7 bases; nucleotides outside the gene matches: 14. As DNA, the CDR3 is TGTGCCAGCAGCCCCCCCGAGTGGACAGGGTGGAATTCACCCCTCCACTTT. Translating gives CASSPPEWTGWNSPLHF.

This clonotype turned up a few times. The chain combines TRBV20-1 with TRBJ2-7; the D gene is possibly TRBD2 (5 bases). CDR1 and CDR2 (germline): DFQATT, SNEGSKA (reference sequence). The CDR3 totals 15 residues. V was shortened by 6 bases and J by 4 bases, with 22 bases between the two germline ends. The CDR3 DNA is TGCAGTGCCGCCTTTGGCCGGGGTAGTCAATACGAGCAGTACTTC. It encodes CSAAFGRGSQYEQYF.

This rearrangement joins TRBV19 to TRBJ1-2; 7 bases line up with TRBD1. This CDR3 is 13 amino acids long. CDR1 and CDR2 from the germline V gene are LNHDA and SQIVND (reference sequence). V dropped 4 bases and J dropped 4; count of bases not matched to a gene: 3. The CDR3 DNA sequence: TGTGCCAGTAGTACGCCAGGGGGCTATGGCTACACCTTC. Residues: CASSTPGGYGYTF.

The J gene is TRBJ1-5, the V gene TRBV7-2; 9 bases match TRBD1. V lost 2 bases, J lost 3 bases, and 11 bases stayed unmatched. CDR1 SGHTA and CDR2 FQGNSA come from the germline V gene. The CDR3 runs 18 residues. The CDR3 region is CASSLRGQGKSLNQPQHF. The CDR3 DNA reads as TGTGCCAGCAGCTTAAGAGGACAGGGGAAAAGCCTCAATCAGCCCCAGCATTTT.

This clonotype was observed at least ten times. This chain links TRBV4-1 with TRBJ2-7, with D uncertain. Trimming stripped 3 bases from V and 6 bases from J, with 6 bases between. This CDR3 is built from 11 residues. The germline gives CDR1 MGHRA, CDR2 YSYEKL. The CDR3 DNA sequence: TGCGCCAGCAGCCAGGGATCCGAGCAGTACTTC. It specifies CASSQGSEQYF.

This clonotype was seen repeatedly, ten times or more. The CDR3 DNA is TGTGCCAGCAGCAGAGGGGCAGGGATAGGCTACACCTTC. It codes for CASSRGAGIGYTF. The chain couples TRBV28 to TRBJ1-2, with TRBD1 as a possible D gene (5 bases). Germline assignment: CDR1 MDHEN and CDR2 SYDVKM. The CDR3 is made up of 13 amino acids. V lost 6 bases and J 8 bases, leaving 16 bases between the germline ends.

The chain links TRBV5-1 to TRBJ2-3; D may be TRBD1 (6 bases). Germline V gives CDR1 SGHRS, CDR2 YFSETQ. V was shortened by 4 bases and J by 0 bases, with 9 bases between the two germline ends. The CDR3 totals 14 residues. The CDR3 region is CASSPGHSTDTQYF. Here the CDR3 DNA reads TGCGCCAGCAGCCCGGGACATAGCACAGATACGCAGTATTTT.

The gene calls are TRBV5-1 and TRBJ1-4; D may be TRBD1 (5 bases). The CDR3 extends over 14 amino acids. Trimming shortened V by 4 bases and J by 2 bases, and 9 bases separated the two germline ends. Germline V gives CDR1 SGHRS, CDR2 YFSETQ. The CDR3, as DNA: TGCGCCAGCAGCCCCTCAGGGACTAATGAAAAACTGTTTTTT. Its protein is CASSPSGTNEKLFF.

The chain has TRBV2 and TRBJ2-1, with D perhaps TRBD1 (7 bases). V lost 8 bases and J lost 0, with 17 bases in between. The CDR3 is 16 residues long. Germline V gene sequence: CDR1 SNHLY, CDR2 FYNNEI. The CDR3 sequence is CASQLPGGSSYNEQFF. CDR3 coding DNA: TGTGCCAGCCAACTTCCAGGGGGGAGCTCCTACAATGAGCAGTTCTTC.

The rearrangement links TRBV5-4 to TRBJ2-4, with TRBD2 identical over 7 bases. CDR1 is SGHNT, CDR2 YYREEE, per germline (reference sequence). Losses at the gene ends were 0 bases for V and 8 bases for J; bases not matched to a gene: 2. CDR3 length equals 13 residues. CDR3 region: CASSLGGRYIQYF. The CDR3, as DNA: TGTGCCAGCAGCTTGGGCGGGAGATACATTCAGTACTTC.

This clonotype was detected ten times or more. The chain joins TRBV6-1 to TRBJ2-3, with TRBD2 matching 10 bases. V lost 0 bases to trimming and J lost 1 base; unmatched junction nucleotides: 13. Germline values: CDR1 MNHNS, CDR2 SASEGT. This CDR3 region has 20 residues. The CDR3: CASSEALLAGTRRGTDTQYF. The DNA of the CDR3 is TGTGCCAGCAGTGAAGCGCTACTAGCGGGGACTCGAAGGGGCACAGATACGCAGTATTTT.

This sequence joins TRBV5-8 and TRBJ2-2; D is perhaps TRBD2 (5 bases). The germline V gene encodes CDR1 SGHTS and CDR2 YDEGEE. The CDR3 has 15 residues. V shed 1 base and J shed 1 base, with 8 bases lying between them. This CDR3 is CASSLSSLNTGELFF. Here the CDR3 DNA reads TGTGCCAGCAGCTTGTCTAGCCTGAACACCGGGGAGCTGTTTTTT.

This chain connects TRBV12-3 or TRBV12-4 to TRBJ2-5; no clear D gene. This CDR3 contains 13 residues. V lost 2 bases and J lost 5, with 9 bases in between. The CDR3 loop reads CASSLSMEETQYF. Here the CDR3 DNA reads TGTGCCAGCAGTTTAAGTATGGAGGAGACCCAGTACTTC.

For the CDR3, the DNA is TGCAGTGCTACCCCCGGGACTCCTACCTCCTACGAGCAGTACTTC. It is translated as CSATPGTPTSYEQYF. The chain joins TRBV20-1 to TRBJ2-7, with a tentative D call TRBD2 (6 bases). The CDR3 runs to 15 residues. V was shortened by 4 bases and J by 0 bases, with 16 bases between the two germline ends. Germline V gene data show CDR1 as DFQATT and CDR2 as SNEGSKA (reference sequence).

This clonotype was seen a few times. The chain has TRBV28 and TRBJ2-7, with 8 bases that match TRBD2. The V and J ends lost 5 bases and 4 bases, in that order; junction bases with no gene match: 7. CDR3 size: 14 residues. Germline values: CDR1 MDHEN, CDR2 SYDVKM. The CDR3 nucleotides read TGTGCCAGCAGTACGGGGGGGCCTTCATACGAGCAGTACTTC. Its protein is CASSTGGPSYEQYF.

As for this clonotype: A much larger clonotype is one base distant, so this may be a read error. The CDR3 reads CASSLNPTTDKQYF. CDR3 DNA sequence: TGTGCCAGCAGCCTAAATCCCACCACAGATAAGCAGTATTTT. This chain uses TRBV12-3 or TRBV12-4 with TRBJ2-3, with unresolved D. This CDR3 has 14 amino acids.

J is TRBJ2-3 and V is TRBV12-3 or TRBV12-4, with D perhaps being TRBD1 or TRBD2 (5 bases each). Trimming took 6 bases from V and 4 from J, leaving 20 bases between them. The CDR3 has 16 amino acids. The CDR3 coding sequence is TGTGCCAGCAGCCAAGGGACGCCAGGTAGTGCAGATACGCAGTATTTT. This codes for CASSQGTPGSADTQYF.

The chain uses TRBV15 and TRBJ1-1; no firm D call. The ends were cut back, 4 bases at V and 1 base at J, with 7 bases in the middle. Germline loops: CDR1 LNHNV, CDR2 YYDKDF (reference sequence). The CDR3 length is 13 residues. The CDR3 loop is CATSKDANTEAFF. In DNA form, the CDR3 reads TGTGCCACCAGCAAAGACGCGAACACTGAAGCTTTCTTT.